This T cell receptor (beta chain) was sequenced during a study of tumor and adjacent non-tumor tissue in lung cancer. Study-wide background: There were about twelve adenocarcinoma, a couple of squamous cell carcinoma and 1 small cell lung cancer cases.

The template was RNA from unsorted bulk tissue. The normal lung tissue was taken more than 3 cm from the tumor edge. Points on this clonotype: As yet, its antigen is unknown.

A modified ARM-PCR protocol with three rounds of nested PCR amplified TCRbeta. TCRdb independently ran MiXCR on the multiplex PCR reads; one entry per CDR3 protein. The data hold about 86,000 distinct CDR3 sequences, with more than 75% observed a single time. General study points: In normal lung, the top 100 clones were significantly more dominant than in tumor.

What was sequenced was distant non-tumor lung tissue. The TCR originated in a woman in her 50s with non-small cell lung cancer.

CDR3 DNA: TGCAGTGCTAGAGATAGTACGGGTACCTCTGGGGCCAACGTCCTGACTTTC. Its translation is CSARDSTGTSGANVLTF. The V gene is TRBV20-1, the J gene TRBJ2-6, with D uncertain. The CDR3 totals 17 residues. V lost 0 bases and J 0 bases, leaving 12 bases between the germline ends. Looked up from germline, CDR1 is DFQATT and CDR2 is SNEGSKA (reference sequence).